The rows below give T cell receptor beta chains drawn from one sample of a study of neurological immune-mediated disorders. TCRdb analysed the 5' RACE reads with MiXCR anew, one entry per CDR3 protein. The sample includes 26,000 or so distinct CDR3 sequences, around 10% of them seen just once. Material: PBMCs. These receptors originate from a man aged 60 to 75 in good health. Each CDR3 is given with its conserved first and last residue. The D gene is left open where the match is weak. Not all rows give a size; the values are once, few, many and, for expanded clones, a class.

J gene: TRBJ2-1; clone size: many; D gene: TRBD2; V gene: TRBV20-1; CDR3 protein: CSASPLAGRNEQFF; CDR3 DNA: TGCAGTGCTAGCCCACTAGCGGGGCGGAATGAGCAGTTCTTC
J gene: TRBJ2-7; clone size: many; D gene: TRBD2; V gene: TRBV2; CDR3 protein: CASSDSLAGRSYEQYF; CDR3 DNA: TGTGCCAGCAGTGACTCTCTAGCGGGCCGTTCCTACGAGCAGTACTTC
J gene: TRBJ2-3; clone size: many; D gene: TRBD2; V gene: TRBV20-1; CDR3 protein: CSAPLAGGGTDTQYF; CDR3 DNA: TGCAGTGCGCCGCTAGCGGGAGGAGGCACAGATACGCAGTATTTT
J gene: TRBJ1-1; clone size: many; D gene: -; V gene: TRBV5-1; CDR3 protein: CASSLAGVKNTEAFF; CDR3 DNA: TGCGCCAGCAGCTTGGCCGGGGTCAAGAACACTGAAGCTTTCTTT
J gene: TRBJ1-1; clone size: -; D gene: -; V gene: TRBV5-4; CDR3 protein: CASSLGGPGISEAFF; CDR3 DNA: TGTGCCAGCAGCTTGGGAGGTCCTGGTATTTCTGAAGCTTTCTTT
J gene: TRBJ2-5; clone size: many; D gene: TRBD2; V gene: TRBV11-2; CDR3 protein: CASSLGVLAGVDETQYF; CDR3 DNA: TGTGCCAGCAGCTTAGGAGTTCTAGCGGGAGTAGATGAGACCCAGTACTTC
J gene: TRBJ2-7; clone size: many; D gene: -; V gene: TRBV6-1; CDR3 protein: CASSQRTGADSYEQYF; CDR3 DNA: TGTGCCAGCAGTCAAAGAACGGGGGCTGACTCCTACGAGCAGTACTTC
J gene: TRBJ2-7; clone size: many; D gene: TRBD2; V gene: TRBV20-1; CDR3 protein: CSASRLAGISYEQYF; CDR3 DNA: TGCAGTGCTAGTAGACTAGCGGGAATCTCCTACGAGCAGTACTTC
J gene: TRBJ2-5; clone size: -; D gene: -; V gene: TRBV10-3; CDR3 protein: CAISEFTRKQETQYF; CDR3 DNA: TGTGCCATCAGTGAGTTCACTAGGAAGCAAGAGACCCAGTACTTC
J gene: TRBJ2-1; clone size: medium-sized; D gene: TRBD1; V gene: TRBV5-1; CDR3 protein: CASRPRTGSYNEQFF; CDR3 DNA: TGCGCCAGCAGACCACGGACAGGGTCCTACAATGAGCAGTTCTTC
J gene: TRBJ2-7; clone size: many; D gene: -; V gene: TRBV28; CDR3 protein: CASSDNPWGARDEQYF; CDR3 DNA: TGTGCCAGCAGCGATAATCCCTGGGGGGCGAGGGACGAGCAGTACTTC
J gene: TRBJ2-5; clone size: many; D gene: -; V gene: TRBV5-1; CDR3 protein: CASSTGGFLRGPGETQYF; CDR3 DNA: TGCGCCAGCAGCACCGGCGGGTTTTTGCGGGGGCCGGGGGAGACCCAGTACTTC
J gene: TRBJ1-1; clone size: many; D gene: -; V gene: TRBV5-6; CDR3 protein: CASSLFDRNTEAFF; CDR3 DNA: TGTGCCAGCAGCCTCTTTGACAGAAACACTGAAGCTTTCTTT
J gene: TRBJ2-1; clone size: many; D gene: TRBD1; V gene: TRBV12-3/TRBV12-4; CDR3 protein: CASSLADRGGRYEQFF; CDR3 DNA: TGTGCCAGCAGTTTAGCCGACAGGGGAGGCCGCTATGAGCAGTTCTTC
J gene: TRBJ1-2; clone size: many; D gene: -; V gene: TRBV6-5; CDR3 protein: CASSYSLFSPANYGYTF; CDR3 DNA: TGTGCCAGCAGTTACTCGTTGTTTTCCCCCGCTAACTATGGCTACACCTTC
J gene: TRBJ1-2; clone size: many; D gene: TRBD1; V gene: TRBV3-1; CDR3 protein: CASSHGQGYGYTF; CDR3 DNA: TGTGCCAGCAGTCATGGACAGGGCTATGGCTACACCTTC
J gene: TRBJ2-2; clone size: many; D gene: -; V gene: TRBV4-1; CDR3 protein: CASSQDPRLPGELFF; CDR3 DNA: TGCGCCAGCAGCCAAGATCCGAGGCTCCCCGGGGAGCTGTTTTTT
J gene: TRBJ2-1; clone size: many; D gene: -; V gene: TRBV7-9; CDR3 protein: CASSLASGDYNEQFF; CDR3 DNA: TGTGCCAGCAGCTTAGCGTCGGGAGATTACAATGAGCAGTTCTTC
J gene: TRBJ2-7; clone size: many; D gene: TRBD2; V gene: TRBV7-2; CDR3 protein: CASSLLAGAGYEQYF; CDR3 DNA: TGTGCCAGCAGCTTACTAGCGGGAGCAGGGTACGAGCAGTACTTC
J gene: TRBJ2-1; clone size: medium-sized; D gene: -; V gene: TRBV5-1; CDR3 protein: CASSRRVPYYNEQFF; CDR3 DNA: TGCGCCAGCAGCCGGAGAGTACCTTACTACAATGAGCAGTTCTTC
J gene: TRBJ1-1; clone size: once; D gene: -; V gene: TRBV4-3; CDR3 protein: CAISQEGNTEAFF; CDR3 DNA: TGCGCCATCAGCCAAGAAGGGAATACTGAAGCTTTCTTT
J gene: TRBJ2-7; clone size: many; D gene: TRBD1; V gene: TRBV20-1; CDR3 protein: CSARDREYEQYF; CDR3 DNA: TGCAGTGCTCGGGACAGGGAGTACGAGCAGTACTTC
J gene: TRBJ2-1; clone size: many; D gene: -; V gene: TRBV18; CDR3 protein: CASSPESHYNEQFF; CDR3 DNA: TGTGCCAGCTCACCAGAATCCCACTACAATGAGCAGTTCTTC
J gene: TRBJ1-5; clone size: many; D gene: -; V gene: TRBV3-1; CDR3 protein: CASSQLPGRLADQPQHF; CDR3 DNA: TGTGCCAGCAGCCAACTCCCGGGACGGCTAGCGGATCAGCCCCAGCATTTT
J gene: TRBJ1-5; clone size: many; D gene: -; V gene: TRBV7-6; CDR3 protein: CASSLGFHQPQHF; CDR3 DNA: TGTGCCAGCAGCTTGGGCTTCCATCAGCCCCAGCATTTT
J gene: TRBJ1-2; clone size: many; D gene: TRBD1; V gene: TRBV5-1; CDR3 protein: CASSLAGTGYGYTF; CDR3 DNA: TGCGCCAGCAGCTTGGCCGGGACAGGGTATGGCTACACCTTC
J gene: TRBJ2-2; clone size: many; D gene: -; V gene: TRBV5-5; CDR3 protein: CASSVHGGNPPGELFF; CDR3 DNA: TGTGCCAGCAGCGTGCATGGGGGAAACCCGCCCGGGGAGCTGTTTTTT
J gene: TRBJ2-7; clone size: many; D gene: -; V gene: TRBV24-1; CDR3 protein: CATSEAGGSYEQYF; CDR3 DNA: TGTGCCACCAGTGAAGCAGGTGGCTCCTACGAGCAGTACTTC
J gene: TRBJ2-1; clone size: -; D gene: TRBD1; V gene: TRBV12-3/TRBV12-4; CDR3 protein: CASSALGTARWEPNEQFF; CDR3 DNA: TGTGCCAGCAGTGCACTTGGGACAGCCCGTTGGGAGCCCAATGAGCAGTTCTTC
J gene: TRBJ2-1; clone size: many; D gene: TRBD2; V gene: TRBV7-8; CDR3 protein: CASSDQVAGELNEQFF; CDR3 DNA: TGTGCCAGCAGCGACCAAGTAGCGGGAGAGCTGAATGAGCAGTTCTTC
J gene: TRBJ2-3; clone size: many; D gene: TRBD2; V gene: TRBV7-8; CDR3 protein: CASSSLAGASTDTQYF; CDR3 DNA: TGTGCCAGCAGCTCTCTAGCGGGGGCTAGCACAGATACGCAGTATTTT
J gene: TRBJ2-1; clone size: many; D gene: -; V gene: TRBV5-1; CDR3 protein: CASRRTVSSYNEQFF; CDR3 DNA: TGCGCCAGCAGGAGGACGGTGAGCTCCTACAATGAGCAGTTCTTC
J gene: TRBJ2-4; clone size: -; D gene: -; V gene: TRBV4-2; CDR3 protein: CASSQTPGVNKDIQYF; CDR3 DNA: TGTGCCAGCAGCCAGACCCCAGGGGTTAACAAGGACATTCAGTACTTC
J gene: TRBJ2-7; clone size: many; D gene: -; V gene: TRBV20-1; CDR3 protein: CSARDSSRGIYEQYF; CDR3 DNA: TGCAGTGCTAGAGATTCGAGCAGGGGAATCTACGAGCAGTACTTC
J gene: TRBJ2-2; clone size: many; D gene: -; V gene: TRBV5-5; CDR3 protein: CASSLEGLNTGELFF; CDR3 DNA: TGTGCCAGCAGCTTGGAGGGGCTGAACACCGGGGAGCTGTTTTTT
J gene: TRBJ2-7; clone size: many; D gene: -; V gene: TRBV7-6; CDR3 protein: CASSQRSSYEQYF; CDR3 DNA: TGTGCCAGCAGCCAAAGGAGCTCCTACGAGCAGTACTTC
J gene: TRBJ2-7; clone size: many; D gene: TRBD1; V gene: TRBV5-1; CDR3 protein: CASSTGERGEQYF; CDR3 DNA: TGCGCCAGCAGCACAGGGGAAAGGGGCGAGCAGTACTTC
J gene: TRBJ2-7; clone size: many; D gene: TRBD1; V gene: TRBV2; CDR3 protein: CASSVSQGSSYEQYF; CDR3 DNA: TGTGCCAGCAGTGTGTCACAGGGGTCCTCCTACGAGCAGTACTTC
J gene: TRBJ1-1; clone size: many; D gene: -; V gene: TRBV12-3/TRBV12-4; CDR3 protein: CASSFVRNTEAFF; CDR3 DNA: TGTGCCAGCAGTTTCGTAAGGAACACTGAAGCTTTCTTT
J gene: TRBJ2-3; clone size: many; D gene: -; V gene: TRBV7-2; CDR3 protein: CASKSGSSSTDTQYF; CDR3 DNA: TGTGCCAGCAAATCGGGCAGCTCTAGCACAGATACGCAGTATTTT
J gene: TRBJ2-2; clone size: many; D gene: TRBD1; V gene: TRBV29-1; CDR3 protein: CSVDPTGAGELFF; CDR3 DNA: TGCAGCGTTGATCCAACAGGGGCCGGGGAGCTGTTTTTT
J gene: TRBJ1-2; clone size: many; D gene: -; V gene: TRBV2; CDR3 protein: CASTQASGYGYTF; CDR3 DNA: TGTGCCAGCACCCAGGCATCGGGCTATGGCTACACCTTC
J gene: TRBJ2-2; clone size: many; D gene: -; V gene: TRBV12-3/TRBV12-4; CDR3 protein: CASSYYLLGTPTGELFF; CDR3 DNA: TGTGCCAGCAGCTACTACCTTCTCGGGACACCGACCGGGGAGCTGTTTTTT
J gene: TRBJ2-2; clone size: many; D gene: -; V gene: TRBV12-3/TRBV12-4; CDR3 protein: CASSRVIGENTGELFF; CDR3 DNA: TGTGCCAGCAGTCGAGTGATCGGTGAGAACACCGGGGAGCTGTTTTTT
J gene: TRBJ2-7; clone size: many; D gene: -; V gene: TRBV29-1; CDR3 protein: CSVDRGDGSYEQYF; CDR3 DNA: TGCAGCGTTGACAGAGGGGACGGCTCCTACGAGCAGTACTTC
J gene: TRBJ2-7; clone size: many; D gene: -; V gene: TRBV4-1; CDR3 protein: CASSQDRGYEQYF; CDR3 DNA: TGCGCCAGCAGCCAAGATCGGGGCTACGAGCAGTACTTC
J gene: TRBJ2-2; clone size: many; D gene: -; V gene: TRBV10-3; CDR3 protein: CAISEQSLGTGELFF; CDR3 DNA: TGTGCCATCAGTGAGCAGTCTTTGGGGACCGGGGAGCTGTTTTTT
J gene: TRBJ1-2; clone size: many; D gene: TRBD1; V gene: TRBV6-4; CDR3 protein: CASSAIPGQGSYGYTF; CDR3 DNA: TGTGCCAGCAGCGCAATCCCGGGACAGGGCAGCTATGGCTACACCTTC